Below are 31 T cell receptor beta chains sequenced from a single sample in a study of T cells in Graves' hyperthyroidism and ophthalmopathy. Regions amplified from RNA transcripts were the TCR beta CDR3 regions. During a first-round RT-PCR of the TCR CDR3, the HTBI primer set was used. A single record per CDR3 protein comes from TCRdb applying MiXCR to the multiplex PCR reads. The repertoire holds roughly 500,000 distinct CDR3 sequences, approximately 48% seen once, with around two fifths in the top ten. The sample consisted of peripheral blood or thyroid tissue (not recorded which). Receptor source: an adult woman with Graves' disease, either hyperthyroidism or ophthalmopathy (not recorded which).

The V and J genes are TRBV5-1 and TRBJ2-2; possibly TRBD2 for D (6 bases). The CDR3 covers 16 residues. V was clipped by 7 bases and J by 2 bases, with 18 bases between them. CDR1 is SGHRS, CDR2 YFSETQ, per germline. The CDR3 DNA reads TGCGCCAGCGGCCCCCATCTAGCGACTAACACCGGGGAGCTGTTTTTT. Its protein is CASGPHLATNTGELFF.

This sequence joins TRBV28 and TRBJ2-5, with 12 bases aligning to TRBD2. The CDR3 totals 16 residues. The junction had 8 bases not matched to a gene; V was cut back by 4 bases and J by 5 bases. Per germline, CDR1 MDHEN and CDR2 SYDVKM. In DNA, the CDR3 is TGTGCCAGCAGTTCCGCTAGCGGGAGGGCGGCGGAGACCCAGTACTTC. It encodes CASSSASGRAAETQYF. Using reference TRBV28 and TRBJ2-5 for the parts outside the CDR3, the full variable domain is DVKVTQSSRYLVKRTGEKVFLECVQDMDHENMFWYRQDPGLGLRLIYFSYDVKMKEKGDIPEGYSVSREKKERFSLILESASTNQTSMYLCASSSASGRAAETQYFGPGTRLLVL.

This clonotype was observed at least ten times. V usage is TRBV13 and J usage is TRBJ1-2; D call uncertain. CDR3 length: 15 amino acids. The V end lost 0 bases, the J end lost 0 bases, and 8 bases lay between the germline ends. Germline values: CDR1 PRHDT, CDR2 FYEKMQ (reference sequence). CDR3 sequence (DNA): TGTGCCAGCAGCTTAGGCCCAGGAACTAACTATGGCTACACCTTC. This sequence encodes CASSLGPGTNYGYTF.

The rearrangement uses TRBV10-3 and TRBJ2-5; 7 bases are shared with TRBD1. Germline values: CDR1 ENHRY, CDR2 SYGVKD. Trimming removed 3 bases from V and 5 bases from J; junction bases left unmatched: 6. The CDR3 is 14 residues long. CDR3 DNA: TGTGCCATCAGTGACCGGGACAGAGGGGAGACCCAGTACTTC. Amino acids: CAISDRDRGETQYF.

CDR3 sequence (DNA): TGTGCCAGCAGCCCATACCGACAGGGGGGAGAGACCCAGTACTTC. Translating gives CASSPYRQGGETQYF. J is TRBJ2-5 and V is TRBV7-2, with 9 bases fitting TRBD1. In germline, CDR1 is SGHTA, CDR2 FQGNSA. The CDR3 runs to 15 residues. V trimming: 5 bases; J trimming: 4 bases; junction bases outside the gene matches: 8.

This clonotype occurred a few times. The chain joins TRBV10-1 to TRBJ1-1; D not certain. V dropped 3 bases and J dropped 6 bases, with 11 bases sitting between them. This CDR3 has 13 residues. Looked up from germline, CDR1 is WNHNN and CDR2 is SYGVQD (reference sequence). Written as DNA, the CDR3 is TGCGCCAGCAGTGAAGAGGATAGCCCTGAAGCTTTCTTT. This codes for CASSEEDSPEAFF.

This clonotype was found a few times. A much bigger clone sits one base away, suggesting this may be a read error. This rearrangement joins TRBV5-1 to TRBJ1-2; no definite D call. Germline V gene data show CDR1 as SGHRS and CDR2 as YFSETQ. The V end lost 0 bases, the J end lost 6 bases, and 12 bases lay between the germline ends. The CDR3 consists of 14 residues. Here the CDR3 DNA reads TGCGCCAGCAGCTTGGGCCACGACTACCATGGCTACACCTTC. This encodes CASSLGHDYHGYTF.

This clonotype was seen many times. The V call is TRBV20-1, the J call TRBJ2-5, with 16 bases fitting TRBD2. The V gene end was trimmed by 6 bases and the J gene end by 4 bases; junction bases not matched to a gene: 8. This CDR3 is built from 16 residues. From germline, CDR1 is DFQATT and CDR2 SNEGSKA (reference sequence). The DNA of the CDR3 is TGCAGTGCGCCGGGACTAGCGGGAGGGCCAGCAGAGACCCAGTACTTC. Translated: CSAPGLAGGPAETQYF.

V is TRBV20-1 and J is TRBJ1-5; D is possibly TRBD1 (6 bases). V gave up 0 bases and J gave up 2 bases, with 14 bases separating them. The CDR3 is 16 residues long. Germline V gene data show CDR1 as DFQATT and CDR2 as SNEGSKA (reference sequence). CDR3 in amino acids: CSARDRDIWGNQPQHF. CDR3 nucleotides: TGCAGTGCTAGAGATCGGGACATTTGGGGCAATCAGCCCCAGCATTTT.

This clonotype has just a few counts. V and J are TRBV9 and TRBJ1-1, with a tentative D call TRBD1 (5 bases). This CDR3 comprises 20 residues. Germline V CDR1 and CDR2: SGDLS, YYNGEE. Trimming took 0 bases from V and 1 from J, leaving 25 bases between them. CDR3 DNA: TGTGCCAGCAGCGTAGAAGATGGGGGACTCTCTACATGGGGGAACACTGAAGCTTTCTTT. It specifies CASSVEDGGLSTWGNTEAFF.

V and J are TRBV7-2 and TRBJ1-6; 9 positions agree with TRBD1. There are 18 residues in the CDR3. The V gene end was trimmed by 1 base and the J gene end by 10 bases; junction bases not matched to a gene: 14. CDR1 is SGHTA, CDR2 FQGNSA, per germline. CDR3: CASSLGGPGTGRRSPLHF. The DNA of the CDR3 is TGTGCCAGCAGCTTAGGGGGACCCGGGACAGGGAGGCGATCACCCCTCCACTTT.

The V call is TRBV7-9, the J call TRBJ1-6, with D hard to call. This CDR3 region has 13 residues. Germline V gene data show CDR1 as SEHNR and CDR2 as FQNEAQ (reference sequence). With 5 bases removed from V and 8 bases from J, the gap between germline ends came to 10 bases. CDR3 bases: TGTGCCAGCAGCCAAGAGGAGTATTCACCCCTCCACTTT. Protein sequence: CASSQEEYSPLHF.

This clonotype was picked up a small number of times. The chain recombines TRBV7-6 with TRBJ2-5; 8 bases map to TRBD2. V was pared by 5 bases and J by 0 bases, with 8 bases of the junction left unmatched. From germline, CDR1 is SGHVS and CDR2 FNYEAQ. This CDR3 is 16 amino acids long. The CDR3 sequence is CASSIRGGSYQETQYF. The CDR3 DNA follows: TGTGCCAGCAGCATCCGGGGGGGATCGTACCAAGAGACCCAGTACTTC. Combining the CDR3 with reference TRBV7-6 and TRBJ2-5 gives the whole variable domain GAGVSQSPRYKVTKRGQDVALRCDPISGHVSLYWYRQALGQGPEFLTYFNYEAQQDKSGLPNDRFSAERPEGSISTLTIQRTEQRDSAMYRCASSIRGGSYQETQYFGPGTRLLVL.

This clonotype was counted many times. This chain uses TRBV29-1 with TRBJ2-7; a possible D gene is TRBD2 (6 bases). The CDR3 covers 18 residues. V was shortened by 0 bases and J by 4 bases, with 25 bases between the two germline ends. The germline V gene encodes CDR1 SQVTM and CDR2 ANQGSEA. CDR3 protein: CSVEEGIEGRDLPYEQYF. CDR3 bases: TGCAGCGTTGAAGAAGGAATAGAGGGCCGGGACTTACCATACGAGCAGTACTTC.

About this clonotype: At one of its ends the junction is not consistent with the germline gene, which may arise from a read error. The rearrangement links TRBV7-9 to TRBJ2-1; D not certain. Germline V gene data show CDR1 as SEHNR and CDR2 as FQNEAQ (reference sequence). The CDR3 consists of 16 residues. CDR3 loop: CASSQDRELRDNEQFF. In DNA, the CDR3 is TGCGCCAGCAGCCAAGATCGAGAACTAAGGGACAATGAGCAGTTCTTC. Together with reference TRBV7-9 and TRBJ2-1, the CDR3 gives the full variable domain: DTGVSQNPRHKITKRGQNVTFRCDPISEHNRLYWYRQTLGQGPEFLTYFQNEAQLEKSRLLSDRFSAERPKGSFSTLEIQRTEQGDSAMYLCASSQDRELRDNEQFFGPGTRLTVL.

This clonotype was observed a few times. CDR3 bases: TGTGCCATCAGTCCGGCGGGACAGGGGGGCTATGGCTACACCTTC. Translated, it gives CAISPAGQGGYGYTF. The chain is built from TRBV10-3 and TRBJ1-2, with TRBD1 identical over 11 bases. This CDR3 comprises 15 residues. V lost 5 bases, J lost 4 bases, and 6 bases stayed unmatched. Germline CDR1 reads ENHRY; CDR2 reads SYGVKD.

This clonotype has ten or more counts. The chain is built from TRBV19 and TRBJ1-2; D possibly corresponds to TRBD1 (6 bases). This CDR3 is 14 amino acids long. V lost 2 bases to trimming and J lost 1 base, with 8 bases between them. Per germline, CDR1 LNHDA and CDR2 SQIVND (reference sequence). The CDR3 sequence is CASSISQGNYGYTF. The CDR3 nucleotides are TGTGCCAGTAGTATATCACAGGGTAACTATGGCTACACCTTC.

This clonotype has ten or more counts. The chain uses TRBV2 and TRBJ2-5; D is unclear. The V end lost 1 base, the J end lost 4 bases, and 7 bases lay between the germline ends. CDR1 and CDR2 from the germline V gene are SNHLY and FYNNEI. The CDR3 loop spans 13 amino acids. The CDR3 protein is CASSEETGETQYF. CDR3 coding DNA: TGTGCCAGCAGTGAAGAGACCGGAGAGACCCAGTACTTC.

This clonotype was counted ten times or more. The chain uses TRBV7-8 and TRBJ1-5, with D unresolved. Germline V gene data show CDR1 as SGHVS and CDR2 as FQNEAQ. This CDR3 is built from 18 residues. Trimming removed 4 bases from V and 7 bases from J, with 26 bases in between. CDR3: CASSSSPSRISQGQPQHF. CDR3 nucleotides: TGTGCCAGCAGCTCCTCCCCAAGCAGGATCTCCCAAGGCCAGCCCCAGCATTTT.

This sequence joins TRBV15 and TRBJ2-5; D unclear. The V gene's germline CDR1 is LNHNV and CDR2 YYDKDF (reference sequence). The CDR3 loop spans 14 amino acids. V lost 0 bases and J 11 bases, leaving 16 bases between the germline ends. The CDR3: CATSRDFPPLWQYF. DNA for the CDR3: TGTGCCACCAGCAGAGATTTCCCCCCGCTATGGCAGTACTTC.

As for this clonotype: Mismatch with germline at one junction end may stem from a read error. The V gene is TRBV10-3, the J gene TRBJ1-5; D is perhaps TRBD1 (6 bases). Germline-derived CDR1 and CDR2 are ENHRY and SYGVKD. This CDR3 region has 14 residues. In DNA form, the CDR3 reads TGTGCCAGCAGTTACTGGGCAGGGGATCAGCCCCAGCATTTT. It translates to CASSYWAGDQPQHF.

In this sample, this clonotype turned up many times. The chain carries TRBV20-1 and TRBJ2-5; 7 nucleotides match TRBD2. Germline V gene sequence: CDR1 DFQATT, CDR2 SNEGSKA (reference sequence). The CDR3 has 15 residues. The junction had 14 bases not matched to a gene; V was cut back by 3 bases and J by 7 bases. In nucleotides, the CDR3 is TGCAGTGCTAGTCGAACTAGCGCGACCTTAGGGACCCAGTACTTC. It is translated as CSASRTSATLGTQYF.

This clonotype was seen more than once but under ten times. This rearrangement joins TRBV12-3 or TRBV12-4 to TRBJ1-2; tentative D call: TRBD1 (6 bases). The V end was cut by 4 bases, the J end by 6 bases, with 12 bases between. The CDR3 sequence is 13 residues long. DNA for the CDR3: TGTGCCAGCAGTTCTACAGGGTTGGATGGCTACACCTTC. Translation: CASSSTGLDGYTF.

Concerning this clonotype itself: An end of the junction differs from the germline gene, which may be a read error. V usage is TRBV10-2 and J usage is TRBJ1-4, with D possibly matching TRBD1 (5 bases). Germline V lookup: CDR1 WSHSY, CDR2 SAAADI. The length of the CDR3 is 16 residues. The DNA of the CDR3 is TGTGCCAGCTCACCACCATGGGACCGCTCTAATGAAAAACTGTTTTTT. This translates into CASSPPWDRSNEKLFF.

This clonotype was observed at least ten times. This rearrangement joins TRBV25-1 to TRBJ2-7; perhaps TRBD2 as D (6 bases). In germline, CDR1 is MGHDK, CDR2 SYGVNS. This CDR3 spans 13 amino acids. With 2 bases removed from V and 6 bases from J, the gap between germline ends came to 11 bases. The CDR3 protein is CASSEGGGSEQYF. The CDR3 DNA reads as TGTGCCAGCAGTGAAGGTGGAGGGAGCGAGCAGTACTTC.

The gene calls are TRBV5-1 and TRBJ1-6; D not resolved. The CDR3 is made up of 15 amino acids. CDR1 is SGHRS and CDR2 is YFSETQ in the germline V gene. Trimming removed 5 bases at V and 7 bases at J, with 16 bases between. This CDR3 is CASSWIGEENSPLHF. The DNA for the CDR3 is TGCGCCAGCAGTTGGATCGGAGAGGAGAATTCACCCCTCCACTTT. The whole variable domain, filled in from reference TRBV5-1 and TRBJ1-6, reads KAGVTQTPRYLIKTRGQQVTLSCSPISGHRSVSWYQQTPGQGLQFLFEYFSETQRNKGNFPGRFSGRQFSNSRSEMNVSTLELGDSALYLCASSWIGEENSPLHFGNGTRLTVT.

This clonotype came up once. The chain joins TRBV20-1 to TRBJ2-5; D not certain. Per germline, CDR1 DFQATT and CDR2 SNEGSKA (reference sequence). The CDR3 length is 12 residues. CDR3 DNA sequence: TGCTCATGGAAGGGTGTCCAAGAGACCCAGTACTTC. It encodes CSWKGVQETQYF.

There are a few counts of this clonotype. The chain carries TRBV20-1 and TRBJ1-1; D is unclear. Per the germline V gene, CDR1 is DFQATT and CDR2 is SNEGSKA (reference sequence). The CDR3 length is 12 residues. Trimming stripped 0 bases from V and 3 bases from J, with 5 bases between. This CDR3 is CSAREAYTEAFF. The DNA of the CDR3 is TGCAGTGCTAGAGAGGCCTACACTGAAGCTTTCTTT.

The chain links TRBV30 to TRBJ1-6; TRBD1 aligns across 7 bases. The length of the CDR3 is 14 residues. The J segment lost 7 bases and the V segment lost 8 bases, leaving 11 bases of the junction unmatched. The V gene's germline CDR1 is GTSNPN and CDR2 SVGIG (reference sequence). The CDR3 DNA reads TGTGCCGGGACCCGACAGGGATTAAATTCACCCCTCCACTTT. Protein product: CAGTRQGLNSPLHF.

CDR3 protein: CSVLTGEVTEAFF. As DNA, the CDR3 is TGCAGCGTGCTGACAGGGGAGGTCACTGAAGCTTTCTTT. The chain carries TRBV29-1 and TRBJ1-1; 8 nucleotides line up with TRBD1. V gave up 6 bases and J gave up 4 bases; unmatched junction bases: 7. The CDR3 is made up of 13 amino acids. Germline CDR1 reads SQVTM; CDR2 reads ANQGSEA.

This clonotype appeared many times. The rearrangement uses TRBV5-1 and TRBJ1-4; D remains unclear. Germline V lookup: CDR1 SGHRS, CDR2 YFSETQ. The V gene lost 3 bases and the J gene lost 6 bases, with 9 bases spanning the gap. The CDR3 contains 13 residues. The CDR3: CASSWEWDEKLFF. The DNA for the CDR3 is TGCGCCAGCAGCTGGGAGTGGGATGAAAAACTGTTTTTT.